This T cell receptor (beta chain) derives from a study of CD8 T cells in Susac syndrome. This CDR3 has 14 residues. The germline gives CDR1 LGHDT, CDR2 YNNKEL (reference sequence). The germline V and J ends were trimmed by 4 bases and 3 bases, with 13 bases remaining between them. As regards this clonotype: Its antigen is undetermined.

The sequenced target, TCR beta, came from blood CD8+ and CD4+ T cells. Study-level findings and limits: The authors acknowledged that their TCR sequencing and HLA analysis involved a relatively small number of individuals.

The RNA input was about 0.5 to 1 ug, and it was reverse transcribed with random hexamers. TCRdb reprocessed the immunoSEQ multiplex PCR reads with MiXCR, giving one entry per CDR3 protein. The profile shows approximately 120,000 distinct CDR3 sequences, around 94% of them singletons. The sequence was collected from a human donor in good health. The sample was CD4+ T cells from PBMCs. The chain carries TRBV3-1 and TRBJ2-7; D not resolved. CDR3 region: CASSPYRVFYEQYF. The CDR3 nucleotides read TGTGCCAGCAGCCCTTACCGTGTTTTCTACGAGCAGTACTTC.